Below are 7 T cell receptor beta chains sequenced from a single sample in a study of a mutant IDH1 vaccine in newly diagnosed glioma. Profiled with immunoSEQ multiplex PCR; TCRdb holds only in-frame clones, not every one. Altogether about 59,000 clones are present, about 91% being singletons, with the ten largest covering 2% to 3%. Time point: baseline, week 1 (first vaccination visit). The treatment here: pre-vaccination baseline after standard-of-care therapy. Sequencing was performed on PBMCs, taken from a glioma patient treated with radiotherapy, temozolomide or both. The receptors originated from a man aged 50-59 years with glioma.

The chain's CDR3 is CASSYSGGYGYTF. The CDR3 nucleotides read TGTGCCAGCAGTTACAGCGGGGGCTATGGCTACACCTTC. The J gene is TRBJ1-2, the V gene TRBV6-5, with D perhaps TRBD1 (5 bases). Germline V gene lookup returns CDR1 MNHEY and CDR2 SVGAGI. The CDR3 extends over 13 amino acids. Deletions cut 2 bases from V and 4 bases from J, with 8 bases between.

The chain joins TRBV29-1 to TRBJ2-1; 7 positions agree with TRBD1. Germline V gives CDR1 SQVTM, CDR2 ANQGSEA. The CDR3 covers 14 residues. The junction had 11 bases not matched to a gene; V was cut back by 7 bases and J by 5 bases. Written as DNA, the CDR3 is TGCAGCGCACGGGGTGGACAGGTAAACAATGAGCAGTTCTTC. This gives the protein CSARGGQVNNEQFF.

The chain is built from TRBV10-3 and TRBJ1-6, with D tentatively TRBD1 (5 bases). Germline V gene lookup returns CDR1 ENHRY and CDR2 SYGVKD. The CDR3 has 14 amino acids. Trimming removed 6 bases from V and 7 bases from J, with 13 bases in between. The CDR3 DNA sequence: TGTGCCATCAGGGAGGACGGGGGAAATTCACCCCTCCACTTT. Amino acid sequence: CAIREDGGNSPLHF.

This sequence joins TRBV9 and TRBJ2-7; unclear D gene. Germline loops: CDR1 SGDLS, CDR2 YYNGEE. The ends were cut back, 1 base at V and 1 base at J, with 12 bases in the middle. This CDR3 region has 15 residues. As DNA, the CDR3 is TGTGCCAGCAGCGTATATTCCGGTGCATCCTACGAGCAGTACTTC. It encodes CASSVYSGASYEQYF.

The gene calls are TRBV5-6 and TRBJ1-5; D unresolved. V gave up 4 bases and J gave up 0 bases, with 17 bases separating them. The CDR3 spans 17 residues. Per the germline V gene, CDR1 is SGHDT and CDR2 is YYEEEE. The CDR3 coding sequence is TGTGCCAGCAGCCTGCGGGGAATTCCATTTAGCAATCAGCCCCAGCATTTT. This gives the protein CASSLRGIPFSNQPQHF.

This clone is medium-sized within its sample. The chain joins TRBV4-2 to TRBJ2-1; D is perhaps TRBD2 (6 bases). Germline V gene lookup returns CDR1 LGHNA and CDR2 YNFKEQ. This CDR3 comprises 14 residues. V dropped 4 bases and J dropped 7 bases, with 14 bases sitting between them. DNA for the CDR3: TGTGCCAGCAGCCGCCGACTAGAATTGAATGAGCAGTTCTTC. The encoded protein is CASSRRLELNEQFF.

V usage is TRBV7-6 and J usage is TRBJ2-7; 8 bases align to TRBD2. CDR1 is SGHVS and CDR2 is FNYEAQ in the germline V gene. This CDR3 region has 15 residues. The V gene end was trimmed by 5 bases and the J gene end by 6 bases; junction bases not matched to a gene: 12. CDR3 protein: CASSPTGLEAAEQYF. The CDR3 DNA reads as TGTGCCAGCAGCCCAACGGGACTAGAGGCGGCCGAGCAGTACTTC.